This is a list of T cell receptor beta chains from one sample in a study of blood T cell repertoires in COVID-19. Measured with immunoSEQ multiplex PCR; TCRdb has only the in-frame clones, and not every one. The data show roughly 300,000 clones, with 85% seen just once and around 6.9% held by the top ten. Source material: peripheral blood. Receptors were obtained from a human donor in a cohort sampled during active COVID-19. The CDR3 runs from the conserved cysteine through the conserved F or W. The D gene is left open where the match is weak. The size field is filled for only some rows; it gives once, few, many or a size class.

d_call j_call v_call clone_size cdr3_aa cdr3_nt
. TRBJ1-1 TRBV29-1 . CSVINRDTEAFF TGCAGCGTGATTAACCGGGACACTGAAGCTTTCTTT
. TRBJ1-1 TRBV12-3/TRBV12-4 . CASSLYGGPEAFF TGTGCCAGCAGTTTATATGGGGGCCCTGAAGCTTTCTTT
. TRBJ1-1 TRBV9 . CASSVSGSLDTEAFF TGTGCCAGCAGCGTGTCCGGGAGCCTGGACACTGAAGCTTTCTTT
. TRBJ1-2 TRBV2 . CASTGGTPAQGYTF TGTGCCAGCACCGGAGGGACCCCTGCGCAGGGCTACACCTTC
. TRBJ1-5 TRBV7-2 . CASSALRGNQPQHF TGTGCCAGCAGCGCATTACGGGGGAATCAGCCCCAGCATTTT
TRBD1 TRBJ2-7 TRBV5-8 . CASSRRGQGSWEQYF TGTGCCAGCAGCAGAAGGGGACAGGGGTCTTGGGAGCAGTACTTC
TRBD1 TRBJ1-2 TRBV7-9 few CASSLDRVDYGYTF TGTGCCAGCAGCCTGGACAGGGTGGACTATGGCTACACCTTC
. TRBJ1-1 TRBV6-1 . CASSEPTRRGENTEAFF TGTGCCAGCAGTGAACCGACGAGACGGGGGGAGAACACTGAAGCTTTCTTT
. TRBJ2-5 TRBV12-3/TRBV12-4 . CASSFTAEETQYF TGTGCCAGCAGTTTTACGGCGGAAGAGACCCAGTACTTC
. TRBJ1-6 TRBV27 . CASSLIGTTLHF TGTGCCAGCAGCCTTATCGGGACAACCCTCCACTTT
. TRBJ2-7 TRBV7-2 . CASSPDFAGPYEQYF TGTGCCAGCAGCCCCGACTTCGCGGGGCCATACGAGCAGTACTTC
. TRBJ1-4 TRBV5-4 few CASSLGGFNEKLFF TGTGCCAGCAGCTTGGGAGGATTTAATGAAAAACTGTTTTTT
TRBD2 TRBJ2-2 TRBV6-2/TRBV6-3 . CASSSGGGELFF TGTGCCAGCAGTTCGGGAGGCGGGGAGCTGTTTTTT
TRBD1 TRBJ1-1 TRBV5-1 once CASSQLGGQGRSEAFF TGCGCCAGCAGCCAGCTCGGCGGACAGGGAAGAAGTGAAGCTTTCTTT
TRBD2 TRBJ2-7 TRBV10-3 . CAISSAGGGASQYF TGTGCCATCAGTTCCGCGGGCGGGGGGGCATCGCAGTACTTC
. TRBJ2-7 TRBV19 . CASSWDRQGEQYF TGTGCCAGTAGTTGGGATCGGCAGGGCGAGCAGTACTTC
TRBD2 TRBJ2-3 TRBV6-4 few CASSERGERDTQYF TGTGCCAGCAGTGAGCGGGGGGAAAGAGATACGCAGTATTTT
. TRBJ1-2 TRBV30 . CAWTSVPTAGGYTF TGTGCCTGGACCTCCGTCCCGACAGCCGGGGGCTACACCTTC
. TRBJ1-1 TRBV6-6 . CASSRGRETEAFF TGTGCCAGCAGTCGTGGCAGGGAAACTGAAGCTTTCTTT
TRBD1 TRBJ1-2 TRBV4-1 . CASSQGAQGQGQGYTF TGCGCCAGCAGCCAGGGCGCGCAGGGACAGGGGCAAGGCTACACCTTC
. TRBJ1-2 TRBV7-9 . CASSLSETNLYGYTF TGTGCCAGCAGCTTATCTGAGACAAATCTCTATGGCTACACCTTC
. TRBJ2-3 TRBV7-6 . CASSSRLSSSTDTQYF TGTGCCAGCAGCAGCAGACTGAGCAGTAGCACAGATACGCAGTATTTT
. TRBJ1-2 TRBV19 few CATGGQGRGYTF TGTGCCACCGGGGGGCAGGGTCGTGGCTACACCTTC
. TRBJ2-1 TRBV29-1 . CSVENQRRLHPTYLFYNEQFF TGCAGCGTTGAAAATCAGAGGAGACTGCACCCAACCTACCTTTTTTACAATGAGCAGTTCTTC
. TRBJ1-4 TRBV7-9 . CASSLAWREEAEKLFF TGTGCCAGCAGCTTAGCGTGGCGGGAAGAGGCGGAAAAACTGTTTTTT
TRBD1 TRBJ1-4 TRBV19 . CASSSDRDEKLFF TGTGCCAGTAGTAGTGACAGGGATGAAAAACTGTTTTTT
. TRBJ1-1 TRBV27 once CASSLSGGYEAFF TGTGCCAGCAGTTTATCAGGAGGGTACGAAGCTTTCTTT
. TRBJ1-5 TRBV9 once CASSVSASRGQPQHF TGTGCCAGCAGCGTATCTGCGTCTCGGGGTCAGCCCCAGCATTTT
TRBD2 TRBJ2-5 TRBV13 . CASSFSLGTSEETQYF TGTGCCAGCAGCTTCTCCCTCGGGACTAGCGAAGAGACCCAGTACTTC
. TRBJ1-2 TRBV3-1/TRBV3-2 once CASSQDQRPSSSGYTF TGTGCCAGCAGCCAAGATCAGAGGCCCTCAAGTTCTGGGTACACCTTC
. TRBJ1-6 TRBV2 . CASSEEGLGNSPLHF TGTGCCAGCAGTGAAGAGGGGCTGGGTAATTCACCCCTCCACTTT
. TRBJ1-2 TRBV14 . CASSQESIDGYTF TGTGCCAGCAGCCAAGAGAGTATCGATGGCTACACCTTC
. TRBJ1-2 TRBV7-9 . CASSAQGYYGYTF TGTGCCAGCAGCGCACAGGGATACTATGGCTACACCTTC
TRBD1 TRBJ2-7 TRBV4-1 . CASSQDAGGADEQYF TGCGCCAGCAGCCAAGACGCAGGGGGAGCGGACGAGCAGTACTTC
TRBD1 TRBJ1-5 TRBV19 . CASSSTGGANQPQHF TGTGCCAGTAGTTCGACAGGGGGCGCGAATCAGCCCCAGCATTTT
. TRBJ1-1 TRBV19 many CASSTSYGTEAFF TGTGCCAGTAGTACTTCTTACGGCACTGAAGCTTTCTTT
. TRBJ2-7 TRBV19 . CASSLEGGEQYF TGTGCCAGTAGTCTTGAGGGCGGGGAGCAGTACTTC
TRBD1 TRBJ1-5 TRBV27 . CASSYRGDQPQHF TGTGCCAGCAGTTACAGGGGGGATCAGCCCCAGCATTTT
TRBD1 TRBJ1-2 TRBV6-5 once CASSPNRDSYGYTF TGTGCCAGCAGTCCTAACAGGGACAGCTATGGCTACACCTTC
TRBD2 TRBJ2-4 TRBV2 few CASTVGTIKNIQYF TGTGCCAGCACCGTCGGGACTATCAAAAACATTCAGTACTTC
. TRBJ1-2 TRBV7-9 few CASSPRQAHNYGYTF TGTGCCAGCAGCCCCAGACAGGCGCATAACTATGGCTACACCTTC
TRBD1 TRBJ1-1 TRBV2 . CASSEPNRGRTEAFF TGTGCCAGCAGTGAACCCAACAGGGGGCGTACTGAAGCTTTCTTT
. TRBJ2-7 TRBV18 . CASSRQVGISYEQYF TGTGCCAGCTCACGACAGGTGGGGATCTCCTACGAGCAGTACTTC
. TRBJ2-7 TRBV20-1 . CSANGVGEQYF TGCAGTGCGAACGGGGTGGGCGAGCAGTACTTC
. TRBJ1-1 TRBV12-3/TRBV12-4 . CASSLKQGTEAFF TGTGCCAGCAGTTTAAAACAGGGCACTGAAGCTTTCTTT
. TRBJ1-2 TRBV3-1/TRBV3-2 many CASSRQRSYGYTF TGTGCCAGCAGCCGACAGAGATCCTATGGCTACACCTTC
TRBD1 TRBJ2-7 TRBV18 many CASSGTGTYEQYF TGTGCCAGCTCCGGGACAGGGACCTACGAGCAGTACTTC
. TRBJ1-1 TRBV6-5 . CASSYPGANTEAFF TGTGCCAGCAGTTACCCCGGTGCGAACACTGAAGCTTTCTTT
TRBD1 TRBJ1-5 TRBV9 few CASSPTSGGLGQPQHF TGTGCCAGCAGCCCCACCTCAGGGGGCCTCGGTCAGCCCCAGCATTTT
. TRBJ1-1 TRBV18 . CASSPQGNTEAFF TGTGCCAGCTCACCTCAGGGAAACACTGAAGCTTTCTTT
. TRBJ1-1 TRBV7-9 . CASSFEGLLNTEAFF TGTGCCAGCAGCTTTGAGGGACTACTGAACACTGAAGCTTTCTTT
. TRBJ2-7 TRBV5-8 . CASSLGSTYEQYF TGTGCCAGCAGCTTGGGCAGTACCTACGAGCAGTACTTC
TRBD2 TRBJ2-3 TRBV9 . CASSVAPTSADTQYF TGTGCCAGCAGCGTTGCCCCCACTAGCGCAGATACGCAGTATTTT
. TRBJ2-6 TRBV7-9 . CASSLEGVRASGANVLTF TGTGCCAGCAGCTTAGAGGGAGTGAGGGCTTCTGGGGCCAACGTCCTGACTTTC
TRBD1 TRBJ2-7 TRBV7-9 few CASSFKGTGAVKQYF TGTGCCAGCAGCTTCAAAGGGACAGGGGCTGTGAAGCAGTACTTC